Listed below are T cell receptor beta chains from one sample, sequenced in a study of CXCR3-negative and CXCR3-positive naive CD8 T cells. TCRdb re-called the 5' RACE reads; every CDR3 protein appears as one record, without DNA. Here the sample table reports some 150,000 distinct CDR3 sequences. The sample taken for sequencing was naive CXCR3+ CD8+ T cells from blood. The source is a human donor in good health. Some clones in this sample may be carry-over from other donors' samples. Each CDR3 is given with its conserved first and last residue.

v_call,j_call,cdr3_aa
TRBV20-1,TRBJ2-3,CSASPGTRADTQYF
TRBV4-2,TRBJ1-2,CASSQDRTGQAGYTF
TRBV6-5,TRBJ1-5,CASSLGEGSNQPQHF
TRBV5-6,TRBJ1-5,CASSLGPGSGEPQHF
TRBV6-5,TRBJ1-4,CASSYRDGSLEKLFF
TRBV28,TRBJ2-2,CASSTLSGAGELFF
TRBV28,TRBJ2-5,CASRTPPQETQYF
TRBV5-4,TRBJ2-1,CASSFDRRGGEQFF
TRBV12-3/TRBV12-4,TRBJ2-3,CASRNRGPADTQYF
TRBV29-1,TRBJ2-7,CSVEASSYEQYF
TRBV4-1,TRBJ2-1,CASSQPGLAVEGEQFF
TRBV7-8,TRBJ2-1,CASSFGGTGNLQFF
TRBV6-5,TRBJ1-1,CASSYSPPVGTEAFF
TRBV25-1,TRBJ1-2,CASSDPDRDYGYTF
TRBV28,TRBJ2-7,CASSFGDIVTNEQYF
TRBV7-6,TRBJ2-2,CASSSPGPSTGELFF
TRBV29-1,TRBJ1-1,CSVATDTEAFF
TRBV7-9,TRBJ2-5,CASSELDPTIETQYF
TRBV19,TRBJ2-1,CASSTPQRVDNEQFF
TRBV12-3/TRBV12-4,TRBJ1-4,CASSSSWTGAELGKLFF
TRBV7-2,TRBJ2-5,CASSSSTGPPETQYF
TRBV7-7,TRBJ2-5,CASTPIGGKETQYF
TRBV19,TRBJ2-1,CASSVGRDNEQFF
TRBV24-1,TRBJ2-1,CATSDLGTRSENEQFF
TRBV27,TRBJ1-1,CASSLSSLSGAFF
TRBV29-1,TRBJ1-2,CSVEGPGVGYTF